The 20 T cell receptor beta chains below come from one sample, sequenced in a study of cytomegalovirus exposure and HLA in healthy donors. The PCR ran on 60 Vbeta and 13 Jbeta primers. Assay used: immunoSEQ multiplex PCR; TCRdb lists only in-frame clones, some missing. The table shows roughly 150,000 clones, with 82% occurring only once. The specimen was PBMCs. Source of these receptors: a woman aged 45-59 years in good health and CMV-seropositive.

The chain employs TRBV10-3 and TRBJ1-1; 7 bases are a match to TRBD1. Germline loops: CDR1 ENHRY, CDR2 SYGVKD. With V trimmed by 6 bases and J by 10 bases, 14 bases remained unmatched. The length of the CDR3 is 14 residues. Here the CDR3 DNA reads TGTGCCATCAGACCCACAGGGGATATGAAAGGAGCTTTCTTT. Its protein is CAIRPTGDMKGAFF.

The genes are TRBV5-4 and TRBJ2-1; TRBD2 matches 11 bases. CDR3 length: 15 residues. Trimming cost V 1 base and J 8 bases; bases outside gene matches: 5. Germline assignment: CDR1 SGHNT and CDR2 YYREEE (reference sequence). The CDR3 protein is CASSLWVAGGDEQFF. CDR3 DNA sequence: TGTGCCAGCAGCTTGTGGGTAGCGGGGGGGGATGAGCAGTTCTTC.

The chain links TRBV27 to TRBJ1-2, with D perhaps matching TRBD1 (5 bases). The germline V gene has CDR1 MNHEY and CDR2 SMNVEV (reference sequence). Trimming took off 4 bases at V and 8 bases at J, with 20 bases between the two ends. The CDR3 extends over 15 amino acids. This CDR3 reads CASSSYRVQGKGYTF. The CDR3 DNA is TGTGCCAGCAGTTCGTACCGGGTTCAGGGTAAAGGCTACACCTTC.

The V call is TRBV10-3, the J call TRBJ2-1, with D possibly matching TRBD1 (6 bases). In germline, CDR1 is ENHRY, CDR2 SYGVKD. This CDR3 has 11 residues. Trimming shortened V by 3 bases and J by 10 bases, and 7 bases separated the two germline ends. The CDR3 is CAISDGQEQFF. In DNA form, the CDR3 reads TGTGCCATCAGTGATGGACAGGAGCAGTTCTTC.

The CDR3 sequence: CASSYEGTGFKGYTF. The CDR3 DNA reads TGTGCCAGCAGTTACGAAGGGACAGGGTTTAAGGGCTACACCTTC. The V gene is TRBV6-5, the J gene TRBJ1-2, with TRBD1 identical over 9 bases. Trimming cost V 2 bases and J 8 bases; bases outside gene matches: 9. The CDR3 length is 15 residues. In germline, CDR1 is MNHEY, CDR2 SVGAGI.

The chain has TRBV9 and TRBJ2-7; no firm D call. The V end was cut by 0 bases, the J end by 2 bases, with 9 bases between. This CDR3 is built from 14 residues. CDR1 is SGDLS, CDR2 YYNGEE, per germline. The CDR3 sequence: CASSVGSGTYEQYF. The CDR3 DNA is TGTGCCAGCAGCGTAGGTTCAGGAACCTACGAGCAGTACTTC.

The chain recombines TRBV7-8 with TRBJ1-1; 11 nucleotides line up with TRBD1. The V gene's germline CDR1 is SGHVS and CDR2 FQNEAQ. The CDR3 spans 18 residues. V was pared by 2 bases and J by 5 bases, with 13 bases of the junction left unmatched. The DNA for the CDR3 is TGTGCCAGCAGCTTATCCCGCTTCCGAGGGACAGGGGGGACTGAAGCTTTCTTT. Its translation: CASSLSRFRGTGGTEAFF.

This chain uses TRBV6-6 with TRBJ2-7; 8 positions agree with TRBD1. Per germline, CDR1 MNHNY and CDR2 SVGAGI (reference sequence). J lost 5 bases, V lost 0 bases, and 6 bases had no gene match. The CDR3 loop spans 15 amino acids. For the CDR3, the DNA is TGTGCCAGCAGTTACTCGGGGACAGGCCCCAACGAGCAGTACTTC. Amino acid sequence: CASSYSGTGPNEQYF.

This clone has just a few counts. This chain uses TRBV5-1 with TRBJ2-7; D is undetermined. Germline-derived CDR1 and CDR2 are SGHRS and YFSETQ. With 5 bases removed from V and 6 bases from J, the gap between germline ends came to 12 bases. The CDR3 runs to 12 residues. CDR3 in amino acids: CASSYDKTEQYF. The DNA for the CDR3 is TGCGCCAGCAGTTACGACAAAACCGAGCAGTACTTC.

The chain employs TRBV19 and TRBJ1-2, with a tentative D call TRBD1 (5 bases). The germline V gene encodes CDR1 LNHDA and CDR2 SQIVND (reference sequence). The CDR3 runs 14 residues. V was trimmed by 1 base and J by 2 bases, leaving 8 bases between them. The CDR3 sequence is CASSIAPGNYGYTF. For the CDR3, the DNA is TGTGCCAGTAGTATAGCCCCAGGGAACTATGGCTACACCTTC.

The genes are TRBV6-5 and TRBJ1-6; D is perhaps TRBD1 (5 bases). V was shortened by 8 bases and J by 12 bases, with 17 bases between the two germline ends. Germline lookup yields CDR1 MNHEY and CDR2 SVGAGI. This CDR3 spans 13 amino acids. The CDR3 is CASRPAMTVPLHF. The CDR3 region has the DNA TGTGCCAGCCGTCCAGCTATGACAGTACCCCTCCACTTT.

The chain combines TRBV6-5 with TRBJ1-4, with 8 bases matching TRBD1. J gave up 4 bases and V 2 bases, and 0 bases lay outside the gene matches. CDR3 length: 14 amino acids. Germline assignment: CDR1 MNHEY and CDR2 SVGAGI. The CDR3 protein is CASSYDRGNEKLFF. CDR3 nucleotides: TGTGCCAGCAGTTACGACAGGGGTAATGAAAAACTGTTTTTT.

This chain's CDR3 is CASSYSQAPNTGELFF. In DNA, the CDR3 is TGTGCCAGCAGTTACTCGCAGGCCCCGAACACCGGGGAGCTGTTTTTT. The chain recombines TRBV6-5 with TRBJ2-2; D is uncertain. The CDR3 contains 16 residues. Germline values: CDR1 MNHEY, CDR2 SVGAGI. Trimming shortened V by 0 bases and J by 0 bases, and 8 bases separated the two germline ends.

This chain joins TRBV4-3 and TRBJ1-3; TRBD1 agrees at 10 bases. Germline V CDR1 and CDR2: LGHNA, YSLEER. The CDR3 spans 17 residues. Unmatched junction bases numbered 4, after V lost 2 bases and J lost 0 bases. As DNA, the CDR3 is TGCGCCAGCAGCCAAATGACAGGGGGCACCTCTGGAAACACCATATATTTT. Translating it yields CASSQMTGGTSGNTIYF.

This chain uses TRBV10-3 with TRBJ2-7, with a possible D match to TRBD1 (5 bases). Germline CDR1 and CDR2: ENHRY and SYGVKD. The length of the CDR3 is 13 residues. V was shortened by 5 bases and J by 2 bases, with 10 bases between the two germline ends. The CDR3 DNA sequence: TGTGCCATCAGTTTCGACAGTACCTACGAGCAGTACTTC. Its protein is CAISFDSTYEQYF.

This chain joins TRBV7-6 and TRBJ2-7, with 9 bases that match TRBD1. J lost 6 bases, V lost 5 bases, and 5 bases had no gene match. CDR3 length equals 13 residues. Germline loops: CDR1 SGHVS, CDR2 FNYEAQ. CDR3 bases: TGTGCCAGCAGCACAGGGACAGGGAGCGAGCAGTACTTC. Residues: CASSTGTGSEQYF.

V usage is TRBV5-1 and J usage is TRBJ1-1; tentative D call: TRBD1 (6 bases). The CDR3 length is 13 residues. Germline CDR1 reads SGHRS; CDR2 reads YFSETQ. Trimming removed 6 bases from V and 0 bases from J, with 9 bases in between. CDR3 nucleotides: TGCGCCAGCACCGGGACACTGAACACTGAAGCTTTCTTT. As protein: CASTGTLNTEAFF.

This chain joins TRBV18 and TRBJ2-1; possible D gene TRBD2, 6 bases. The germline gives CDR1 KGHSH, CDR2 LQKENI. CDR3 length: 15 amino acids. Trimming took 6 bases from V and 6 from J, leaving 18 bases between them. CDR3 loop: CASSSKGLSPNEQFF. The CDR3 DNA reads as TGTGCCAGCTCCTCAAAGGGACTCTCCCCCAATGAGCAGTTCTTC.

This chain links TRBV2 with TRBJ1-5; D is possibly TRBD1 (6 bases). Deletions cut 6 bases from V and 5 bases from J, with 11 bases between. The germline CDR1 and CDR2 sequences are SNHLY and FYNNEI. The CDR3 totals 13 residues. The DNA of the CDR3 is TGTGCCAGCAGCGGGACAAACCATCAGCCCCAGCATTTT. This gives the protein CASSGTNHQPQHF.

This clone has only one observation. The rearrangement uses TRBV5-1 and TRBJ1-1, with D hard to call. Germline V lookup: CDR1 SGHRS, CDR2 YFSETQ. Trimming cost V 0 bases and J 8 bases, with 11 bases left between them. The CDR3 spans 13 residues. The CDR3 loop reads CASSLAQREEAFF. The CDR3, as DNA: TGCGCCAGCAGCTTGGCTCAGCGGGAAGAAGCTTTCTTT.